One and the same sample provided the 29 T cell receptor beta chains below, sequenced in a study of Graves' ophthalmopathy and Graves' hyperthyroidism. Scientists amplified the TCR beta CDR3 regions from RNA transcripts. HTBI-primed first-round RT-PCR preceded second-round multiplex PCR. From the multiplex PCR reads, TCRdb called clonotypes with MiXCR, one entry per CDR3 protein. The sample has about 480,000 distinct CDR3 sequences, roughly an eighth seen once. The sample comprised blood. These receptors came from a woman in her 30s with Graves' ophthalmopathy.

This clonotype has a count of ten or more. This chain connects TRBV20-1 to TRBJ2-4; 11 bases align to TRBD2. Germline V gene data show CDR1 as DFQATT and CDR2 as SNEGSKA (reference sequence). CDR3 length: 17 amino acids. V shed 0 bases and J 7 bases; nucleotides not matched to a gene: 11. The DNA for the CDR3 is TGCAGTGCTAGAGATCTGATTAGCGGGGGGGCCGGGAACATTCAGTACTTC. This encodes CSARDLISGGAGNIQYF.

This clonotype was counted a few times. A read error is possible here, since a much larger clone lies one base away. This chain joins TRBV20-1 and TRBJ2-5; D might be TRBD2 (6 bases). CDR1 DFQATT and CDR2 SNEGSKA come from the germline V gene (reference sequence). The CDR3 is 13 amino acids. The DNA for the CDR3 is TGCAGTGCGTCGACTAGGTCGGGAGAGACCAAGTACTTC. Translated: CSASTRSGETKYF.

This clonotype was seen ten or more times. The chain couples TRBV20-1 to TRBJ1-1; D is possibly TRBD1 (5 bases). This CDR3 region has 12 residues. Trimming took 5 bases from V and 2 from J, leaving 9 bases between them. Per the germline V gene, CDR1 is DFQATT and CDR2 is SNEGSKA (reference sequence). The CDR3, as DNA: TGCAGTGCTTGGGACTTTAACACTGAAGCTTTCTTT. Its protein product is CSAWDFNTEAFF.

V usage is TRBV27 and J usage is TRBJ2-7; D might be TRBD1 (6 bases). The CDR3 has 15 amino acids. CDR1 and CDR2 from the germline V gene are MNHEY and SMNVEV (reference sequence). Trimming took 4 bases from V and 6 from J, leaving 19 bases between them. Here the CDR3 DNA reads TGTGCCAGCAGTTCCCAGGGACACGCCTCGCCCGAGCAGTACTTC. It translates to CASSSQGHASPEQYF.

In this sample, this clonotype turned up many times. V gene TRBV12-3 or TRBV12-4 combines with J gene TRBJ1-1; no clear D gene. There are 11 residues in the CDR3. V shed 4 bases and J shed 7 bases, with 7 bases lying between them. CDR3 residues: CASSWGSEAFF. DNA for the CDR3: TGTGCCAGCAGTTGGGGTAGTGAAGCTTTCTTT.

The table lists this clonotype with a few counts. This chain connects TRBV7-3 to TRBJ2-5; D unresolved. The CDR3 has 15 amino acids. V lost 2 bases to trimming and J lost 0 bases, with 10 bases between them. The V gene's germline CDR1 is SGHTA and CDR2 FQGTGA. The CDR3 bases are TGTGCCAGCAGCTTAGGGCAGGACGACCAAGAGACCCAGTACTTC. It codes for CASSLGQDDQETQYF.

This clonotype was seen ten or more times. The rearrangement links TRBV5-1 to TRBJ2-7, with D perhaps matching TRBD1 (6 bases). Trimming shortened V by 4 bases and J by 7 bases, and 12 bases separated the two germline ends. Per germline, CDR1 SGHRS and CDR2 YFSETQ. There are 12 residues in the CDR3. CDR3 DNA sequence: TGCGCCAGCAGCGACACAGGGAGTGAGCAGTACTTC. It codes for CASSDTGSEQYF.

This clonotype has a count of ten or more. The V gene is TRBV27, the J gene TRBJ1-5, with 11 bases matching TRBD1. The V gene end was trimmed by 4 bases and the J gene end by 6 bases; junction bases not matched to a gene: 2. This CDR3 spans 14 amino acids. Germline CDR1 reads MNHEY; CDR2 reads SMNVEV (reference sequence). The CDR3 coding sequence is TGTGCCAGCAGTTCGGACAGGGGGCGTCAGCCCCAGCATTTT. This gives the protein CASSSDRGRQPQHF.

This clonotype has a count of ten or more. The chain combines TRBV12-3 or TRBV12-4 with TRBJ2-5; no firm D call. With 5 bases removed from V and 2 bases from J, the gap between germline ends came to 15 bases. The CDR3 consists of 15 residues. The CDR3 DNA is TGTGCCAGCAGTCCCCGAAGGCGTCTACAAGAGACCCAGTACTTC. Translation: CASSPRRRLQETQYF.

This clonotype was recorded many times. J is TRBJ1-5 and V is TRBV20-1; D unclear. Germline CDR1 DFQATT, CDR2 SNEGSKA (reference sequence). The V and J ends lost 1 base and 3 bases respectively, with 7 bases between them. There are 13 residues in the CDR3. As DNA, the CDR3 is TGCAGTGCTAGAGGTCTGTTCAATCAGCCCCAGCATTTT. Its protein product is CSARGLFNQPQHF.

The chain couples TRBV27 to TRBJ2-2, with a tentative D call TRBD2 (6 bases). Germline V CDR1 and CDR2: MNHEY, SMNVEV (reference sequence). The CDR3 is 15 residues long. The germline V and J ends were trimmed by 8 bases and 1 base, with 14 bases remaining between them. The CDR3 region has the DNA TGTGCCAGCGGGGGACGGGGAGGGAACACCGGGGAGCTGTTTTTT. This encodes CASGGRGGNTGELFF.

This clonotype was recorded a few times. The CDR3 loop is CASSSWGQGARETQYF. The CDR3 DNA is TGTGCCAGCAGTTCCTGGGGACAGGGGGCCCGAGAGACCCAGTACTTC. The genes are TRBV6-5 and TRBJ2-5; 12 nucleotides match TRBD1. The CDR3 is 16 amino acids. V gave up 4 bases and J gave up 4 bases; unmatched junction bases: 7. Germline lookup yields CDR1 MNHEY and CDR2 SVGAGI.

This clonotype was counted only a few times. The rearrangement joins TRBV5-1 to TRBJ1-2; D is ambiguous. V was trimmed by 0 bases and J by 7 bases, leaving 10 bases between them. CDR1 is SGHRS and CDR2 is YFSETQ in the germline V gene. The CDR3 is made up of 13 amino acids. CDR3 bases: TGCGCCAGCAGCTTGGACTCGGGGAGTGGCTACACCTTC. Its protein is CASSLDSGSGYTF.

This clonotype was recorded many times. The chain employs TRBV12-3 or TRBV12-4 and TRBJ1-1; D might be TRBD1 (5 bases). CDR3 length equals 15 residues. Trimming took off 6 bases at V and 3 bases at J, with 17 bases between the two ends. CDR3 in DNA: TGTGCCAGCAGCCACGGTTGGGGGAAGGACACTGAAGCTTTCTTT. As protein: CASSHGWGKDTEAFF.

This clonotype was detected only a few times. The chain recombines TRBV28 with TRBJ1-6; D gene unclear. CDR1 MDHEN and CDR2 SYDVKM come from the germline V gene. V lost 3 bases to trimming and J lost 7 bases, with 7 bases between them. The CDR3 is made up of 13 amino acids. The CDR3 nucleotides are TGTGCCAGCAGTTTCTCAGGAAATTCACCCCTCCACTTT. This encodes CASSFSGNSPLHF.

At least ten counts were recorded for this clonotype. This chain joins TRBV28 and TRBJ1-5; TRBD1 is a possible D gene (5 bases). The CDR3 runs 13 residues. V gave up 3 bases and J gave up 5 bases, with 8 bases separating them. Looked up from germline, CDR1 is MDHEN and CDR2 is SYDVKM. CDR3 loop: CASSFWGDQPQHF. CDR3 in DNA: TGTGCCAGCAGTTTTTGGGGCGATCAGCCCCAGCATTTT.

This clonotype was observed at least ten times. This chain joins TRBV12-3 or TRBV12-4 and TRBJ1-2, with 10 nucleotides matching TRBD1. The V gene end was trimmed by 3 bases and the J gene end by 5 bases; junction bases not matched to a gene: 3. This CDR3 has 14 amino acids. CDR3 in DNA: TGTGCCAGCAGTTTTGGGACAGGGGAATATGGCTACACCTTC. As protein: CASSFGTGEYGYTF.

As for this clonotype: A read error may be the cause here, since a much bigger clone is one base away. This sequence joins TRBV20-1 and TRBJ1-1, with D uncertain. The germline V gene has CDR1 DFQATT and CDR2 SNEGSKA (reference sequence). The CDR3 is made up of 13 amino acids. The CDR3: CSVAAGMNTESFF. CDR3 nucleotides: TGCAGTGTAGCGGCAGGCATGAACACTGAATCTTTCTTT.

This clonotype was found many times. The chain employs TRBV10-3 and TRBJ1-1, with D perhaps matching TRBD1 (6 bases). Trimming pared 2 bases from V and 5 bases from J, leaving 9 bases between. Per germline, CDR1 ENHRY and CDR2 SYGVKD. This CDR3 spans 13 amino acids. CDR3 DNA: TGTGCCATCAGTGAGAGCAGGGGTACTGAAGCTTTCTTT. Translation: CAISESRGTEAFF.

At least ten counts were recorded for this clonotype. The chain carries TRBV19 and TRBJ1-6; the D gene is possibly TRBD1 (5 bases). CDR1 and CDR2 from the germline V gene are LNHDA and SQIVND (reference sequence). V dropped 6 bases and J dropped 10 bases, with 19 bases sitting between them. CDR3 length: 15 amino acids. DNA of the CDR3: TGTGCCAGTAGCTGGGGAGACAGCTCCGGATCACCCCTCCACTTT. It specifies CASSWGDSSGSPLHF.

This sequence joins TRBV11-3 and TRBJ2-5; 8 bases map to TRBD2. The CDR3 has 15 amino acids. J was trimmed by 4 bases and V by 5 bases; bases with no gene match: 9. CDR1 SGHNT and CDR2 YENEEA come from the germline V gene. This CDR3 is CASSPGAGEGETQYF. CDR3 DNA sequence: TGTGCCAGCAGCCCGGGAGCGGGAGAAGGAGAGACCCAGTACTTC.

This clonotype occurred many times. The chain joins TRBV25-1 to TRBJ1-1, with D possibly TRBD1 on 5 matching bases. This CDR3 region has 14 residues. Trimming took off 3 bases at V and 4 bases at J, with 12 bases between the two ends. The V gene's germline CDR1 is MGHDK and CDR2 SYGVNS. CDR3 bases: TGTGCCAGCAGTGAGAGGGGAGAGGGCACTGAAGCTTTCTTT. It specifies CASSERGEGTEAFF.

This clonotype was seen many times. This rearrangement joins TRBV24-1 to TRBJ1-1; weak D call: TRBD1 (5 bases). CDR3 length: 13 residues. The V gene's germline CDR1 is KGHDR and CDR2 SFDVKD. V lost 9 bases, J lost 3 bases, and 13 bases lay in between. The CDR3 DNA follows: TGTGCCACCGTAGGGGCGGGGGACACTGAAGCTTTCTTT. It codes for CATVGAGDTEAFF.

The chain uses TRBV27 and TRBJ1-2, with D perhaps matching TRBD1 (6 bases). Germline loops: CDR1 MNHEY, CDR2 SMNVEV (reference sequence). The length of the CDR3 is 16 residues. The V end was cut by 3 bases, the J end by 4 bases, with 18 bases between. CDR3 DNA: TGTGCCAGCAGTTTCCATACAGGGACCTACGGCTATGGCTACACCTTC. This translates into CASSFHTGTYGYGYTF.

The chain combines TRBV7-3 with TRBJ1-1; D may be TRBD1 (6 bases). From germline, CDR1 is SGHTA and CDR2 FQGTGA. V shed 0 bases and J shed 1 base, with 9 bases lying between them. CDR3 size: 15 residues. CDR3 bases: TGTGCCAGCAGCTTAACGCAGGGGAGGAACACTGAAGCTTTCTTT. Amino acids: CASSLTQGRNTEAFF.

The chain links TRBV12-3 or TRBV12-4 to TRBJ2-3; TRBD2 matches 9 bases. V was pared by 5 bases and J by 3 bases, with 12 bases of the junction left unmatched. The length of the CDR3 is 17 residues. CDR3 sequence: CASSPPEGTSRTDTQYF. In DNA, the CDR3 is TGTGCCAGCAGTCCACCCGAGGGGACTAGCCGGACAGATACGCAGTATTTT.

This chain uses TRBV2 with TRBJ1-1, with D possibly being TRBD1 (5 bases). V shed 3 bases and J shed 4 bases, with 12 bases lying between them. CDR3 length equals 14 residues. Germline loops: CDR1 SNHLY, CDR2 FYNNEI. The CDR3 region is CASSDGRGGTEAFF. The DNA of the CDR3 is TGTGCCAGCAGTGATGGGCGTGGGGGCACTGAAGCTTTCTTT.

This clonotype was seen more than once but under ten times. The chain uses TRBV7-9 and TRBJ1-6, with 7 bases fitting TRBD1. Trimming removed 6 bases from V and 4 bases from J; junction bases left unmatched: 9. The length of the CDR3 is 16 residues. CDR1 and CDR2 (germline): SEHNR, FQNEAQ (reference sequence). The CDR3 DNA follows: TGTGCCAGCAGTTCACCTACGGGACAGTATAATTCACCCCTCCACTTT. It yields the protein CASSSPTGQYNSPLHF.

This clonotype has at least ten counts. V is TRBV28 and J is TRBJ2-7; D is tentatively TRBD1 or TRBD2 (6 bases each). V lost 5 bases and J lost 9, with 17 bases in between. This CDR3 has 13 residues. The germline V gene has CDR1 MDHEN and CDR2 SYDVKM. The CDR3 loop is CASSTGLPGAQYF. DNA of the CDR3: TGTGCCAGCAGTACGGGACTTCCAGGGGCGCAGTACTTC. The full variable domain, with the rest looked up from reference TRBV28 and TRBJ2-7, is DVKVTQSSRYLVKRTGEKVFLECVQDMDHENMFWYRQDPGLGLRLIYFSYDVKMKEKGDIPEGYSVSREKKERFSLILESASTNQTSMYLCASSTGLPGAQYFGPGTRLTVT.